This TCR beta chain was sequenced for a study of T cell responses to AZD1222 COVID-19 vaccine. Study-wide points: In the spike-specific TCR repertoire, nearly half reportedly target unmutated variant regions.

Generated by immunoSEQ multiplex PCR, the TCRdb table keeps only in-frame clones and is missing some. The sample gives 130,000 or so clones, approximately 85% of which show up once; 7.9% is in the top ten. This clone was found a few times. As yet, its antigen is unknown. The clonotype comes from an adult who received the MenACWY meningococcal vaccine as a control. Here the sequenced sample was peripheral blood, taken 28 days after the second dose of the MenACWY control vaccine.

The CDR3 loop is CASSQLTGGGEQYF. The CDR3 region has the DNA TGTGCCAGCAGCCAACTCACAGGGGGGGGTGAGCAGTACTTC. The rearrangement joins TRBV14 to TRBJ2-7; D is possibly TRBD1 (8 bases). Per germline, CDR1 SGHDN and CDR2 FVKESK. CDR3 length equals 14 residues. V shed 2 bases and J shed 7 bases, with 15 bases lying between them.